This passage covers 30 T cell receptor beta chains from one sample sequenced in a study of blood T cell repertoires in COVID-19 (dated by TCRdb to about 2020). Receptor libraries were prepared by the immunoSEQ multiplex PCR assay. The table was pulled from immuneACCESS by TCRdb, which kept in-frame rearrangements only. Such tables lose some clones; where checked, under half of the loss comes from unresolved V genes, and the rest has no known cause. Counted in this sample were hundreds of thousands of clones; 75% to 90% of them appeared once. The ten most abundant clones make up about 2% of the sample. Sequencing was done on a sample of PBMCs or T cells enriched from blood (not recorded which). The receptors here all came from a woman aged 25-40 years who had been exposed to COVID-19.

This chain connects TRBV2 to TRBJ2-3; TRBD1 is a possible D gene (5 bases). Trimming stripped 3 bases from V and 1 base from J, with 5 bases between. The length of the CDR3 is 13 residues. Germline V gives CDR1 SNHLY, CDR2 FYNNEI. The CDR3 DNA reads as TGTGCCAGCAGTGACAGGGGCACAGATACGCAGTATTTT. It specifies CASSDRGTDTQYF.

V usage is TRBV28 and J usage is TRBJ2-5, with a weak D call TRBD2 (5 bases). Trimming took off 6 bases at V and 7 bases at J, with 15 bases between the two ends. Germline V gene data show CDR1 as MDHEN and CDR2 as SYDVKM. The CDR3 extends over 13 amino acids. The DNA for the CDR3 is TGTGCCAGCAGCCCCCCTAGCCTTGGGACCCAGTACTTC. As protein: CASSPPSLGTQYF.

V is TRBV28 and J is TRBJ1-5, with D possibly TRBD1 on 5 matching bases. The CDR3 runs to 12 residues. V lost 10 bases to trimming and J lost 3 bases, with 10 bases between them. Per the germline V gene, CDR1 is MDHEN and CDR2 is SYDVKM. The CDR3 region has the DNA TGTGCCATCCAACAGGTCAATCAGCCCCAGCATTTT. Translated: CAIQQVNQPQHF.

This clone is a singleton in its sample. This chain joins TRBV9 and TRBJ1-3; the D is unclear. The V gene's germline CDR1 is SGDLS and CDR2 YYNGEE. Trimming pared 4 bases from V and 0 bases from J, leaving 14 bases between. The CDR3 covers 16 residues. The CDR3 sequence is CASSPIIMSSGNTIYF. The CDR3 nucleotides read TGTGCCAGCAGCCCGATCATTATGAGCTCTGGAAACACCATATATTTT.

The count of this clone is one. The J gene is TRBJ1-4, the V gene TRBV5-4, with D maybe TRBD1 (6 bases). The CDR3 sequence is 13 residues long. The germline CDR1 and CDR2 sequences are SGHNT and YYREEE (reference sequence). The V end lost 4 bases, the J end lost 8 bases, and 12 bases lay between the germline ends. The CDR3 DNA reads as TGTGCCAGCAGCAAATCCAGGGGAGAAAAACTGTTTTTT. Its translation: CASSKSRGEKLFF.

The genes are TRBV6-5 and TRBJ1-2; D might be TRBD1 (6 bases). This CDR3 spans 16 amino acids. CDR1 is MNHEY and CDR2 is SVGAGI in the germline V gene. The V and J ends lost 2 bases and 4 bases respectively, with 17 bases between them. The CDR3 here is CASSYDGGQSIYGYTF. The CDR3 DNA follows: TGTGCCAGCAGTTACGACGGGGGGCAGAGTATCTATGGCTACACCTTC.

The rearrangement uses TRBV28 and TRBJ2-1; 9 nucleotides agree with TRBD1. The CDR3 is 18 residues long. Per germline, CDR1 MDHEN and CDR2 SYDVKM. J was trimmed by 0 bases and V by 4 bases; bases with no gene match: 10. The CDR3 DNA is TGTGCCAGCAGTTCCCTCGGGACAGGGTTCAGCTCCTACAATGAGCAGTTCTTC. It translates to CASSSLGTGFSSYNEQFF. The full variable domain, in which reference TRBV28 and TRBJ2-1 provide the parts outside the CDR3, is DVKVTQSSRYLVKRTGEKVFLECVQDMDHENMFWYRQDPGLGLRLIYFSYDVKMKEKGDIPEGYSVSREKKERFSLILESASTNQTSMYLCASSSLGTGFSSYNEQFFGPGTRLTVL.

V usage is TRBV27 and J usage is TRBJ1-6; D is unresolved. The ends were cut back, 6 bases at V and 6 bases at J, with 12 bases in the middle. The CDR3 spans 14 residues. The germline CDR1 and CDR2 sequences are MNHEY and SMNVEV (reference sequence). The CDR3 DNA reads as TGTGCCAGCAGACGAAGGTCGGGTAATTCACCCCTCCACTTT. Its translation: CASRRRSGNSPLHF.

This rearrangement joins TRBV4-1 to TRBJ1-2; maybe TRBD1 (5 bases). CDR1 MGHRA and CDR2 YSYEKL come from the germline V gene. This CDR3 is 17 amino acids long. V lost 0 bases and J lost 6, with 20 bases in between. In nucleotides, the CDR3 is TGCGCCAGCAGCCAAGATTATCGACAGCTGAGTTATGATGGCTACACCTTC. Residues: CASSQDYRQLSYDGYTF.

The chain joins TRBV11-2 to TRBJ1-2, with D maybe TRBD1 (5 bases). V shed 5 bases and J shed 0 bases, with 10 bases lying between them. From germline, CDR1 is SGHAT and CDR2 FQNNGV. The CDR3 covers 14 residues. In DNA, the CDR3 is TGTGCCAGCAGCCCTGGGGCAACTAACTATGGCTACACCTTC. This gives the protein CASSPGATNYGYTF.

The table lists this clone with a count of one. The chain is built from TRBV6-6 and TRBJ2-7; 8 positions match TRBD1. The CDR3 has 15 residues. Unmatched junction bases numbered 6, after V lost 2 bases and J lost 3 bases. Germline V gene data show CDR1 as MNHNY and CDR2 as SVGAGI (reference sequence). The CDR3 loop reads CASSYPRGRIYEQYF. In DNA form, the CDR3 reads TGTGCCAGCAGTTACCCCAGGGGGCGCATCTACGAGCAGTACTTC.

V is TRBV7-9 and J is TRBJ2-7; 9 bases are a match to TRBD1. CDR1 is SEHNR and CDR2 is FQNEAQ in the germline V gene (reference sequence). J lost 6 bases, V lost 5 bases, and 8 bases had no gene match. The CDR3 totals 14 residues. The CDR3 DNA reads TGTGCCAGCAGCACATCGGGACAGGGTTCCGAGCAGTACTTC. This translates into CASSTSGQGSEQYF.

The chain recombines TRBV5-1 with TRBJ2-7; 9 nucleotides agree with TRBD1. Germline V gives CDR1 SGHRS, CDR2 YFSETQ. The CDR3 is made up of 16 amino acids. V shed 1 base, J shed 4 bases, and the junction held 9 bases outside the gene matches. The DNA of the CDR3 is TGCGCCAGCAGCTTGAATCCGGGACAGGGCCATTACGAGCAGTACTTC. Translating it yields CASSLNPGQGHYEQYF.

The genes are TRBV29-1 and TRBJ1-5; tentatively, D is TRBD1 (5 bases). Per germline, CDR1 SQVTM and CDR2 ANQGSEA. V lost 5 bases and J lost 4, with 12 bases in between. The CDR3 is 13 amino acids. CDR3 in amino acids: CSVKNDRNQPQHF. Written as DNA, the CDR3 is TGCAGCGTTAAGAACGACAGAAATCAGCCCCAGCATTTT.

CDR3 sequence (DNA): TGTGCCAGCAGTTCCAGACAGGGGGCTTGGTATGGCTACACCTTC. It yields the protein CASSSRQGAWYGYTF. The chain uses TRBV28 and TRBJ1-2; 10 nucleotides agree with TRBD1. There are 15 residues in the CDR3. J was trimmed by 5 bases and V by 4 bases; bases with no gene match: 7. Germline V gives CDR1 MDHEN, CDR2 SYDVKM.

J is TRBJ1-2 and V is TRBV5-4, with 8 bases identical to TRBD1. V was pared by 4 bases and J by 4 bases, with 9 bases of the junction left unmatched. This CDR3 spans 15 amino acids. CDR1 is SGHNT, CDR2 YYREEE, per germline (reference sequence). The CDR3, as DNA: TGTGCCAGCAGCCTGGACAGGGCTAAATCCTATGGCTACACCTTC. It translates to CASSLDRAKSYGYTF.

V and J are TRBV5-6 and TRBJ1-6; possible D gene TRBD1, 6 bases. From germline, CDR1 is SGHDT and CDR2 YYEEEE. The CDR3 is 14 amino acids. V shed 4 bases and J shed 7 bases, with 12 bases lying between them. This chain's CDR3 is CASSPQGRNSPLHF. CDR3 coding DNA: TGTGCCAGCAGCCCACAGGGTAGGAATTCACCCCTCCACTTT.

The V and J genes are TRBV6-5 and TRBJ1-4, with 9 nucleotides matching TRBD1. The length of the CDR3 is 15 residues. Germline V gene sequence: CDR1 MNHEY, CDR2 SVGAGI. V lost 6 bases, J lost 4 bases, and 6 bases stayed unmatched. CDR3 protein: CASSGTGNLNEKLFF. The CDR3 DNA reads TGTGCCAGCAGCGGGACAGGGAACCTTAATGAAAAACTGTTTTTT.

The V call is TRBV7-2, the J call TRBJ2-3; 9 positions agree with TRBD1. In germline, CDR1 is SGHTA, CDR2 FQGNSA. The CDR3 is 15 residues long. J lost 6 bases, V lost 4 bases, and 8 bases had no gene match. The chain's CDR3 is CASSSFGQGWDTQYF. The DNA of the CDR3 is TGTGCCAGCAGCTCTTTCGGACAGGGGTGGGATACGCAGTATTTT.

The chain combines TRBV6-5 with TRBJ1-1; 8 bases are shared with TRBD1. V shed 6 bases and J 4 bases; nucleotides not matched to a gene: 1. This CDR3 is 12 amino acids long. Germline-derived CDR1 and CDR2 are MNHEY and SVGAGI. CDR3 bases: TGTGCCAGCAGCGGACAGGGCACTGAAGCTTTCTTT. Residues: CASSGQGTEAFF.

The chain links TRBV3-1 (or the pseudogene TRBV3-2) to TRBJ2-5; 8 positions agree with TRBD2. The CDR3 spans 15 residues. The V and J ends lost 2 bases and 2 bases, in that order; junction bases with no gene match: 4. Germline assignment: CDR1 LGHDT and CDR2 YNNKEL (reference sequence). This CDR3 is CASSQTLAGQETQYF. CDR3 nucleotides: TGTGCCAGCAGCCAAACCTTAGCGGGGCAAGAGACCCAGTACTTC.

The V call is TRBV7-9, the J call TRBJ2-5; 10 bases map to TRBD1. V lost 3 bases, J lost 3 bases, and 4 bases stayed unmatched. This CDR3 is built from 15 residues. The germline CDR1 and CDR2 sequences are SEHNR and FQNEAQ (reference sequence). Written as DNA, the CDR3 is TGTGCCAGCAGCTTTACCGGGACAGGGGAAGAGACCCAGTACTTC. It yields the protein CASSFTGTGEETQYF.

The chain joins TRBV28 to TRBJ1-3; 8 positions agree with TRBD1. Germline assignment: CDR1 MDHEN and CDR2 SYDVKM. This CDR3 contains 14 residues. J lost 3 bases, V lost 8 bases, and 6 bases had no gene match. CDR3 sequence reads: CASETQGGGNTIYF. The CDR3 bases are TGTGCCAGCGAGACACAGGGGGGTGGAAACACCATATATTTT.

Here the CDR3 reads CASRLGQGSTDTQYF. The DNA of the CDR3 is TGTGCCAGCAGACTCGGACAGGGTAGCACAGATACGCAGTATTTT. This chain joins TRBV27 and TRBJ2-3; 8 bases are shared with TRBD1. V was clipped by 6 bases and J by 0 bases; unmatched bases: 5. The CDR3 sequence is 15 residues long. From germline, CDR1 is MNHEY and CDR2 SMNVEV (reference sequence).

The chain combines TRBV4-1 with TRBJ2-5, with 9 bases identical to TRBD2. V shed 1 base and J 5 bases; nucleotides not matched to a gene: 2. The germline V gene has CDR1 MGHRA and CDR2 YSYEKL. The CDR3 is 14 residues long. CDR3 sequence (DNA): TGCGCCAGCAGCCAAGGGCTAGCGGGGGAGACCCAGTACTTC. Its translation is CASSQGLAGETQYF.

In DNA, the CDR3 is TGTGCCGGCGGACTAGCGGGAGGGCCGAGTGTCACAGATACGCAGTATTTT. It yields the protein CAGGLAGGPSVTDTQYF. The chain links TRBV30 to TRBJ2-3, with 15 bases aligning to TRBD2. This CDR3 comprises 17 residues. Germline V gene sequence: CDR1 GTSNPN, CDR2 SVGIG (reference sequence). The V and J ends lost 8 bases and 2 bases, in that order; junction bases with no gene match: 11.

For this clone: The sample contains more than one DNA sequence encoding this CDR3. This rearrangement joins TRBV28 to TRBJ2-7; D uncertain. Germline values: CDR1 MDHEN, CDR2 SYDVKM. V was pared by 3 bases and J by 1 base, with 10 bases between. This CDR3 is 14 amino acids long. DNA for the CDR3: TGTGCCAGCAGTTTTTCAAGAGTTTCCTACGAGCAGTACTTC. Its translation is CASSFSRVSYEQYF.

The J gene is TRBJ1-1, the V gene TRBV30; D is unclear. The CDR3 length is 13 residues. Looked up from germline, CDR1 is GTSNPN and CDR2 is SVGIG (reference sequence). The germline V and J ends were trimmed by 4 bases and 0 bases, with 9 bases remaining between them. DNA for the CDR3: TGTGCCTGGACTCTTACGGTGAACACTGAAGCTTTCTTT. This gives the protein CAWTLTVNTEAFF.

This chain links TRBV25-1 with TRBJ1-4, with TRBD1 matching 8 bases. The germline V gene encodes CDR1 MGHDK and CDR2 SYGVNS. The trim removed 6 bases at V and 4 bases at J, leaving 7 bases unmatched. This CDR3 region has 15 residues. The CDR3 bases are TGTGCCAGCAGAGAAGACAGGGGTGGTAATGAAAAACTGTTTTTT. Translation: CASREDRGGNEKLFF.

This clone was counted once. V is TRBV7-2 and J is TRBJ1-6; 8 nucleotides match TRBD1. Unmatched junction bases numbered 3, after V lost 5 bases and J lost 0 bases. This CDR3 is 16 amino acids long. Per the germline V gene, CDR1 is SGHTA and CDR2 is FQGNSA. For the CDR3, the DNA is TGTGCCAGCAGCCGGGACAGGAGCTCCTATAATTCACCCCTCCACTTT. This sequence encodes CASSRDRSSYNSPLHF.